These 14 T cell receptor beta chains were all obtained from the same sample, sequenced in a study of CD8 T cells in Susac syndrome. RNA totalling about 0.5 to 1 ug underwent reverse transcription with random hexamers. MiXCR was run by TCRdb on the immunoSEQ multiplex PCR reads, yielding one entry per CDR3 protein. The sample shows 77,000 or so distinct CDR3 sequences, 93% of them seen only once. Sequenced input: CD4+ T cells from PBMCs. These receptors all stem from a human donor with Susac syndrome.

This clonotype turned up a few times. In DNA, the CDR3 is TGTGCCAGCAGCTCCCCTATCCAAACCGGGACTTGGTCCTACGAGCAGTACTTC. This gives the protein CASSSPIQTGTWSYEQYF. This rearrangement joins TRBV11-2 to TRBJ2-7, with a possible D match to TRBD2 (6 bases). CDR3 length: 18 amino acids. Germline V CDR1 and CDR2: SGHAT, FQNNGV. Trimming shortened V by 4 bases and J by 1 base, and 23 bases separated the two germline ends.

CDR3 protein: CASSQAGRREPQHF. Written as DNA, the CDR3 is TGCGCCAGCAGCCAAGCGGGACGGAGGGAGCCCCAGCATTTT. The chain uses TRBV4-3 and TRBJ1-5, with D perhaps TRBD1 (5 bases). Trimming cost V 1 base and J 8 bases, with 12 bases left between them. The CDR3 contains 14 residues. The germline V gene encodes CDR1 LGHNA and CDR2 YSLEER.

The chain is built from TRBV27 and TRBJ2-5, with TRBD1 as a possible D gene (6 bases). Germline V gives CDR1 MNHEY, CDR2 SMNVEV (reference sequence). V gave up 6 bases and J gave up 4 bases, with 24 bases separating them. This CDR3 has 17 residues. This CDR3 reads CASRSTSYRVPGETQYF. For the CDR3, the DNA is TGTGCCAGCAGATCCACGTCCTACAGGGTACCGGGAGAGACCCAGTACTTC.

This sequence joins TRBV28 and TRBJ2-7; possibly TRBD1 or TRBD2 for D (5 bases each). This CDR3 comprises 14 residues. V lost 4 bases, J lost 0 bases, and 10 bases lay in between. The V gene's germline CDR1 is MDHEN and CDR2 SYDVKM. The CDR3 DNA reads as TGTGCCAGCAGTTCTCCGGGGCCCTCCTACGAGCAGTACTTC. It specifies CASSSPGPSYEQYF.

The chain couples TRBV6-2 or TRBV6-3 to TRBJ2-3, with 12 bases matching TRBD2. Looked up from germline, CDR1 is MNHEY and CDR2 is SVGEGT. Trimming took 5 bases from V and 3 from J; bases not matched to a gene: 9. The CDR3 loop spans 17 amino acids. The CDR3 protein is CASSPARLAGETDTQYF. The CDR3 region has the DNA TGTGCCAGCAGTCCCGCTCGACTAGCGGGAGAAACAGATACGCAGTATTTT.

V gene TRBV20-1 combines with J gene TRBJ2-1; 9 bases align to TRBD2. CDR3 length: 15 residues. CDR1 and CDR2 (germline): DFQATT, SNEGSKA (reference sequence). V was clipped by 4 bases and J by 5 bases; unmatched bases: 9. CDR3 coding DNA: TGCAGTGCTAAGAGCGGCGGGGGGGCGAACAATGAGCAGTTCTTC. Its protein product is CSAKSGGGANNEQFF.

The V gene is TRBV12-3 or TRBV12-4, the J gene TRBJ1-5; D unresolved. This CDR3 has 12 amino acids. Trimming stripped 6 bases from V and 6 bases from J, with 9 bases between. The CDR3 loop is CASRRDPQPQHF. The CDR3 nucleotides are TGTGCCAGCAGGAGAGATCCTCAGCCCCAGCATTTT.

The rearrangement links TRBV20-1 to TRBJ2-5, with a possible D match to TRBD2 (5 bases). The CDR3 totals 14 residues. Germline V gene lookup returns CDR1 DFQATT and CDR2 SNEGSKA (reference sequence). The V end was cut by 0 bases, the J end by 6 bases, with 14 bases between. CDR3 sequence (DNA): TGCAGTGCTAGAGATTTTCGGGAAGGAAAGACCCAGTACTTC. It specifies CSARDFREGKTQYF.

The table lists this clonotype with a few counts. The chain joins TRBV28 to TRBJ2-5; D gene unclear. Trimming removed 7 bases from V and 5 bases from J, with 8 bases in between. Germline loops: CDR1 MDHEN, CDR2 SYDVKM. The CDR3 sequence is 11 residues long. The CDR3 loop reads CASTLGETQYF. The CDR3 DNA reads as TGTGCCAGCACTTTGGGGGAGACCCAGTACTTC. The full variable domain, its missing parts supplied by reference TRBV28 and TRBJ2-5, is DVKVTQSSRYLVKRTGEKVFLECVQDMDHENMFWYRQDPGLGLRLIYFSYDVKMKEKGDIPEGYSVSREKKERFSLILESASTNQTSMYLCASTLGETQYFGPGTRLLVL.

This clonotype has a single count. The chain recombines TRBV29-1 with TRBJ2-7, with 7 bases identical to TRBD1. The length of the CDR3 is 13 residues. The junction had 8 bases not matched to a gene; V was cut back by 6 bases and J by 3 bases. CDR1 and CDR2 from the germline V gene are SQVTM and ANQGSEA. This chain's CDR3 is CSVVTGSYYEQYF. The CDR3 bases are TGCAGCGTGGTGACAGGGAGCTACTACGAGCAGTACTTC.

The rearrangement uses TRBV30 and TRBJ1-5; D not resolved. V dropped 2 bases and J dropped 5 bases, with 10 bases sitting between them. This CDR3 region has 13 residues. Germline V gene data show CDR1 as GTSNPN and CDR2 as SVGIG (reference sequence). The CDR3 DNA is TGTGCCTGGAGTAATAGGCCCCATCAGCCCCAGCATTTT. Protein product: CAWSNRPHQPQHF. Supplemented by reference TRBV30 and TRBJ1-5, the full variable domain reads SQTIHQWPATLVQPVGSPLSLECTVEGTSNPNLYWYRQAAGRGLQLLFYSVGIGQISSEVPQNLSASRPQDRQFILSSKKLLLSDSGFYLCAWSNRPHQPQHFGDGTRLSIL.

This CDR3 reads CASPTPRENTEAFF. The CDR3 region has the DNA TGTGCCAGCCCCACCCCAAGAGAGAACACTGAAGCTTTCTTT. The V gene is TRBV6-2 or TRBV6-3, the J gene TRBJ1-1; D is uncertain. Trimming removed 8 bases at V and 1 base at J, with 14 bases between. The CDR3 sequence is 14 residues long. Germline V lookup: CDR1 MNHEY, CDR2 SVGEGT.

CDR3 coding DNA: TGCAGTGCTAGAGACCCCCTAAGACCGACGGGGACCGGGGAGCTGTTTTTT. Translating it yields CSARDPLRPTGTGELFF. This sequence joins TRBV20-1 and TRBJ2-2, with a weak D call TRBD2 (5 bases). Germline lookup yields CDR1 DFQATT and CDR2 SNEGSKA (reference sequence). Trimming took 0 bases from V and 5 from J, leaving 19 bases between them. The CDR3 loop spans 17 amino acids.

This chain joins TRBV2 and TRBJ2-5; D is undetermined. The CDR3 loop spans 13 amino acids. Trimming removed 4 bases at V and 3 bases at J, with 9 bases between. Germline V CDR1 and CDR2: SNHLY, FYNNEI. The CDR3, as DNA: TGTGCCAGCAGTGTTTTCCCTGAAGAGACCCAGTACTTC. It is translated as CASSVFPEETQYF.